This note documents a single T cell receptor (beta chain) sequence. Antigen: not known. This sample stems from a study of T cell responses to AZD1222 COVID-19 vaccine. Trimming stripped 0 bases from V and 10 bases from J, with 17 bases between. CDR1 is SGHKS and CDR2 is YYEKEE in the germline V gene (reference sequence). The CDR3 loop spans 16 amino acids. Some clones are missing from TCRdb's copy, which holds only in-frame ones; the method was immunoSEQ multiplex PCR. The sample lists approximately 50,000 clones; about 85% were seen once. Points from the study as a whole: Baseline seropositivity characterized only six AZD1222 recipients.

The clonotype was recovered from an adult in good health. Sequences were derived from peripheral blood, sampled on day 0 of MenACWY control vaccination. This chain joins TRBV5-5 and TRBJ1-6; D gene uncertain. The CDR3 here is CASSLAVSQSGSPLHF. The CDR3 nucleotides read TGTGCCAGCAGCTTGGCAGTGTCCCAGTCTGGATCACCCCTCCACTTT.